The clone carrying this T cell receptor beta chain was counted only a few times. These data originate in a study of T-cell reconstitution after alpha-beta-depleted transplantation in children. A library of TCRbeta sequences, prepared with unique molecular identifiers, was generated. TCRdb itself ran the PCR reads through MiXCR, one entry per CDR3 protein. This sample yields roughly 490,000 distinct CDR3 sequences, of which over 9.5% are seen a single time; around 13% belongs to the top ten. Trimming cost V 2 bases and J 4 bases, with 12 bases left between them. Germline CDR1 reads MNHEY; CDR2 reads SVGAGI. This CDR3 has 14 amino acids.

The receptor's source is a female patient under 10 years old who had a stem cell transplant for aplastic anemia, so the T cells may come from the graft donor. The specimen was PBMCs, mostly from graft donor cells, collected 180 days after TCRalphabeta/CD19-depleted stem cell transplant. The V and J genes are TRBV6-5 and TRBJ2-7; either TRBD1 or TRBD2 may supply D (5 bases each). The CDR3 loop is CASSYREGAYEQYV. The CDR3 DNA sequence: TGTGCCAGCAGTTACCGGGAAGGGGCATACGAGCAGTACGTC.